This T cell receptor (beta chain) was observed in a study of Graves' ophthalmopathy and Graves' hyperthyroidism. This clonotype was seen ten or more times. The authors amplified TCR beta CDR3 regions from RNA transcripts. RT-PCR with HTBI primers came first, then second-round multiplex PCR. From the multiplex PCR reads, TCRdb called clonotypes with MiXCR, one entry per CDR3 protein. This sample has hundreds of thousands of distinct CDR3 sequences; 14% occur once, and the top ten carry about a tenth. Ophthalmopathy in the donors was of moderate-to-severe activity, with CAS ≥3, NOSPECS ≥4 and duration under 3 months. PBMCs came from less than 13 ml of fresh peripheral blood. This clonotype originated in a woman between 25 and 40 years old with Graves' ophthalmopathy. Sample: blood.

DNA of the CDR3: TGTGCCAGCAGTTCCTTGGGACAGGGAGACCAGCCCCAGCATTTT. It codes for CASSSLGQGDQPQHF. The rearrangement joins TRBV28 to TRBJ1-5; 9 nucleotides match TRBD1. V dropped 4 bases and J dropped 7; count of bases not matched to a gene: 8. The CDR3 has 15 amino acids. Germline values: CDR1 MDHEN, CDR2 SYDVKM.